The present T cell receptor (beta chain) was sequenced within a study of beta chain features in type 1 diabetes. Study-level results: Among patients, naive, central memory and Treg TCRB repertoires appeared more similar than among healthy donors. Moderate yet significant TCRB CDR3 shortening was seen in Type 1 diabetes patients in all four CD4+ subsets.

Sort purity for all populations was recorded as exceeding 98%. Remarks on this clone: Its antigen is undetermined.

Of the isolated RNA, all was reverse transcribed, and so the sequenced material was expressed TCRB transcripts. It was found that naive, central memory and regulatory T cell samples averaged around 3.6 million reads. Using immunoSEQ multiplex PCR, the repertoire was profiled, and TCRdb retains in-frame clones only, with some absent. The table includes 500,000 to 650,000 clones, roughly an eighth detected once. Deletions cut 3 bases from V and 2 bases from J, with 10 bases between. From germline, CDR1 is LNHDA and CDR2 SQIVND (reference sequence). The CDR3 is made up of 14 amino acids. Material: naive CD4+ T cells from blood. The receptor was derived from a man younger than 45 with type 1 diabetes. The chain combines TRBV19 with TRBJ2-5; D perhaps matches TRBD1 (6 bases). CDR3 coding DNA: TGTGCCAGTAGTATCTCAGGGGTGCAAGAGACCCAGTACTTC. This translates into CASSISGVQETQYF.